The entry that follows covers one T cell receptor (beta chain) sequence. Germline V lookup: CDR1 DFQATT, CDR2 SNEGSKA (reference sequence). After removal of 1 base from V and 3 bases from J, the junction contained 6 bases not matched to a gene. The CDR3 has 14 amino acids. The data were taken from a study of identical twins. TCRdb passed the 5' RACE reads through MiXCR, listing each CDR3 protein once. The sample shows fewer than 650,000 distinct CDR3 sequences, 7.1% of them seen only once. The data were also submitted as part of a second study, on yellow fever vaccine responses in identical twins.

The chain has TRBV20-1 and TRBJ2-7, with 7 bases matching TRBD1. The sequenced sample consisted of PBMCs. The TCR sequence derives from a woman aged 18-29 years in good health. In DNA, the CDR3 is TGCAGTGCTAGAGGGGACAGAGAAATCTACGAGCAGTACTTC. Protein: CSARGDREIYEQYF.